This TCR beta chain was obtained from a study of shared T cell receptors in the human thymus. In this sample, this clone turned up once. The assay was immunoSEQ multiplex PCR, and TCRdb's table has in-frame clones only and misses some. The sample lists hundreds of thousands of clones, 70% to 90% occurring once. The J segment lost 2 bases and the V segment lost 0 bases, leaving 14 bases of the junction unmatched. The CDR3 extends over 19 amino acids. Germline V gives CDR1 SGDLS, CDR2 YYNGEE. This same sample was also part of a study on human thymus T cells. From that second work: Healthy Finnish infants having corrective surgery for congenital heart defects served as donors. From resections taken during corrective heart surgery, the thymus tissue was obtained.

The chain links TRBV9 to TRBJ1-2, with 9 positions matching TRBD1. The sequenced material came from thymocytes. The source is a girl less than two years old with a congenital heart defect. This chain's CDR3 is CASSVADRTLGTGNYGYTF. The DNA of the CDR3 is TGTGCCAGCAGCGTAGCCGACCGAACTCTCGGGACAGGGAACTATGGCTACACCTTC.